This TCR beta chain was captured by sequencing in a study of cytomegalovirus exposure and HLA in healthy donors. With V trimmed by 1 base and J by 10 bases, 9 bases remained unmatched. CDR1 is SGHTA, CDR2 FQGNSA, per germline. This CDR3 is 16 amino acids long. Assay used: immunoSEQ multiplex PCR; TCRdb lists only in-frame clones, some missing. The table shows more than 55,000 clones, with around 94% occurring only once. Specimen: PBMCs. This TCR came from a woman between 18 and 29 years old in good health and CMV-seronegative. V and J are TRBV7-2 and TRBJ2-7, with 14 bases that match TRBD2. The CDR3 DNA is TGTGCCAGCAGCTTAGGGAACCCGGGACTAGCGGGGGCTCAGTACTTC. It translates to CASSLGNPGLAGAQYF.